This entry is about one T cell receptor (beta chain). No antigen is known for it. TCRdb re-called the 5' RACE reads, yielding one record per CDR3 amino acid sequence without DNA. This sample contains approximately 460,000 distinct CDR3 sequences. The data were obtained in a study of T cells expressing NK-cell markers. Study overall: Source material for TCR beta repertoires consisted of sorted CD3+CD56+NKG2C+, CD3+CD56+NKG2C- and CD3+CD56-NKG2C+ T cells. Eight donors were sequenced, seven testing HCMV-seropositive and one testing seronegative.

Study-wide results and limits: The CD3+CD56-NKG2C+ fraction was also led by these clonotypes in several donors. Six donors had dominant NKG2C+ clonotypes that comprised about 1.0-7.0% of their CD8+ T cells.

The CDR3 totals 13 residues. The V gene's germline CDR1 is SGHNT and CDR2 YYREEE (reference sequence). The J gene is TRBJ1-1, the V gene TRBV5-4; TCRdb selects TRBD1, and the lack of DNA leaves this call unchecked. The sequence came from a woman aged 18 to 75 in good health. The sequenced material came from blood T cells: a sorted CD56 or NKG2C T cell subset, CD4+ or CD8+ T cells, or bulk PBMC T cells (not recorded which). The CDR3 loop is CASSSTGYSEAFF. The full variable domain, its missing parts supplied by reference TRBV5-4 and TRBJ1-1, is ETGVTQSPTHLIKTRGQQVTLRCSSQSGHNTVSWYQQALGQGPQFIFQYYREEENGRGNFPPRFSGLQFPNYSSELNVNALELDDSALYLCASSSTGYSEAFFGQGTRLTVV.